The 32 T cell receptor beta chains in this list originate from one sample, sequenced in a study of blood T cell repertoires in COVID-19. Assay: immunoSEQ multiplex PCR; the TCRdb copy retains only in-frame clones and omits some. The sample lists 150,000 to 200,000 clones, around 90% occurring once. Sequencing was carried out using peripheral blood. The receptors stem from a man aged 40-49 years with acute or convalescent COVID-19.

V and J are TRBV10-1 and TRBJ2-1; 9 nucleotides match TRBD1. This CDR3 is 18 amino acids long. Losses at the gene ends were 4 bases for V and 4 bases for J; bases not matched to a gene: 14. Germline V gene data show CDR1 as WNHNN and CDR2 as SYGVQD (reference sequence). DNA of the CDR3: TGCGCCAGCAGTGGGCGGTTTGGTCGGACAGGGGAGTACAATGAGCAGTTCTTC. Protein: CASSGRFGRTGEYNEQFF.

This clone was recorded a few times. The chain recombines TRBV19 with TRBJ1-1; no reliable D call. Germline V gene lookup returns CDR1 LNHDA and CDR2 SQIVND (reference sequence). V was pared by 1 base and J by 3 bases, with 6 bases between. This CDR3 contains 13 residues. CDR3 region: CASSIGRYTEAFF. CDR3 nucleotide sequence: TGTGCCAGTAGTATAGGGCGGTACACTGAAGCTTTCTTT.

CDR3 DNA sequence: TGCGCCAGCAGCCAAGATTGGGGACAGGGAAACTATGGCTACACCTTC. This gives the protein CASSQDWGQGNYGYTF. The rearrangement links TRBV4-3 to TRBJ1-2; TRBD1 matches 9 bases. This CDR3 has 16 amino acids. CDR1 is LGHNA, CDR2 YSLEER, per germline. Germline trimming cut 0 bases from V and 2 bases from J; bases unmatched to any gene: 4.

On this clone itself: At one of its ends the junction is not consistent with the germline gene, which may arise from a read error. The CDR3 sequence: CASSAPGQGPIIF. Written as DNA, the CDR3 is TGCGCCAGCAGCGCCCCGGGACAGGGGCCCATCATCTTC. This chain links TRBV10-2 with TRBJ1-2, with TRBD1 matching over 10 bases. This CDR3 is 13 amino acids long. Germline V CDR1 and CDR2: WSHSY, SAAADI.

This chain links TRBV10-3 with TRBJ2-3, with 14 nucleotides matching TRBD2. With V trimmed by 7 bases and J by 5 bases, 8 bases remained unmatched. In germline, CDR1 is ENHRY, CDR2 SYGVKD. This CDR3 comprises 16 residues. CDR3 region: CAITSGLAGGIDTQYF. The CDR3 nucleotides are TGTGCCATCACCTCAGGACTAGCGGGGGGAATAGATACGCAGTATTTT.

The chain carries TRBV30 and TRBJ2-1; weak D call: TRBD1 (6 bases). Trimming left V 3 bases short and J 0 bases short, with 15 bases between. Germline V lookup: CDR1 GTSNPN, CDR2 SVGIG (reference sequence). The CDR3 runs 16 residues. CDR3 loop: CAWRPLQGSSYNEQFF. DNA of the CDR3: TGTGCCTGGAGGCCCCTTCAGGGGTCCTCCTACAATGAGCAGTTCTTC.

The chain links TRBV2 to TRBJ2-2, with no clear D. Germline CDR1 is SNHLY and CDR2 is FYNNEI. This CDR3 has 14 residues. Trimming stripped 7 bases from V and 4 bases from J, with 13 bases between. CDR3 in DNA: TGTGCCAGCAAAGGAGCGAAGAGCACCGGGGAGCTGTTTTTT. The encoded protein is CASKGAKSTGELFF.

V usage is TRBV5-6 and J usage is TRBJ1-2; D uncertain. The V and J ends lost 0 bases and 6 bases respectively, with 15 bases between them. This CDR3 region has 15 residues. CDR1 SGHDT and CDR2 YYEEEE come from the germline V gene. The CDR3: CASSLAGLARDGYTF. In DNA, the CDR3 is TGTGCCAGCAGCTTGGCCGGTTTAGCGAGGGATGGCTACACCTTC.

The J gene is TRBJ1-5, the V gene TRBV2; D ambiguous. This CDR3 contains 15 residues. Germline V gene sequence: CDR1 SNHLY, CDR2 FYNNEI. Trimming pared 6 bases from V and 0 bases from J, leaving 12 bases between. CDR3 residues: CASSYLRDSNQPQHF. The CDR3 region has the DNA TGTGCCAGCAGCTACCTGAGGGATAGCAATCAGCCCCAGCATTTT. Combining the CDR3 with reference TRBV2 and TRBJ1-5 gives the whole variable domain EPEVTQTPSHQVTQMGQEVILRCVPISNHLYFYWYRQILGQKVEFLVSFYNNEISEKSEIFDDQFSVERPDGSNFTLKIRSTKLEDSAMYFCASSYLRDSNQPQHFGDGTRLSIL.

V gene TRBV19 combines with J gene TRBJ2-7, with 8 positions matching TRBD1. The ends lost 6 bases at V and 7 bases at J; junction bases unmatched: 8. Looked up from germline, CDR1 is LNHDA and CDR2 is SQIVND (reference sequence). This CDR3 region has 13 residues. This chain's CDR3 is CASRPTGEEEQYF. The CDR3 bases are TGTGCCAGTAGACCGACAGGGGAGGAGGAGCAGTACTTC.

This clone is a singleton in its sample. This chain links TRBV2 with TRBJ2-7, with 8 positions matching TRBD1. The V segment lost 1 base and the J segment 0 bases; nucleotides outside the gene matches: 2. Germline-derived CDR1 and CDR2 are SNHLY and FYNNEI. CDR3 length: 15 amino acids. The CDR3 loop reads CASSEEQGVSYEQYF. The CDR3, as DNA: TGTGCCAGCAGTGAAGAACAGGGGGTCTCCTACGAGCAGTACTTC.

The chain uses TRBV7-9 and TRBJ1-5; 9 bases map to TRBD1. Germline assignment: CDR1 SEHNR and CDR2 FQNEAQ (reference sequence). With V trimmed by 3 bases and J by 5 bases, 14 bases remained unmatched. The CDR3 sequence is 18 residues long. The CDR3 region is CASSFEGPGQGFHQPQHF. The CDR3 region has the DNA TGTGCCAGCAGCTTTGAAGGCCCGGGACAGGGTTTTCATCAGCCCCAGCATTTT.

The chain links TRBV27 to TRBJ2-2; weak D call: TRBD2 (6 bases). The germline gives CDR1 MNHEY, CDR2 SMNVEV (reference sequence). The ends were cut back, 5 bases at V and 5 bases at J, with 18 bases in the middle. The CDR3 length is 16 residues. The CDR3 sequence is CASSVIRDSRTGELFF. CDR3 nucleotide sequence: TGTGCCAGCAGTGTCATACGGGACTCTCGTACCGGGGAGCTGTTTTTT.

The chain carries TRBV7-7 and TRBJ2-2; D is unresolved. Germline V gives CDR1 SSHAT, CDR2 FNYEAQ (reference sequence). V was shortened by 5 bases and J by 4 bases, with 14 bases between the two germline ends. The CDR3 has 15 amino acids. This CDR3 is CASSPSFSGTGELFF. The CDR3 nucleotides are TGTGCCAGCAGCCCCAGTTTTTCGGGCACCGGGGAGCTGTTTTTT.

CDR3 in DNA: TGTGCCAGCAGAACACTAGAGTATTTT. Translation gives CASRTLEYF. V usage is TRBV28 and J usage is TRBJ2-3; D might be TRBD2 (5 bases). Between the trimmed V and J ends, which lost 6 bases and 13 bases, there was a span of 8 bases. The germline V gene has CDR1 MDHEN and CDR2 SYDVKM. CDR3 length: 9 amino acids.

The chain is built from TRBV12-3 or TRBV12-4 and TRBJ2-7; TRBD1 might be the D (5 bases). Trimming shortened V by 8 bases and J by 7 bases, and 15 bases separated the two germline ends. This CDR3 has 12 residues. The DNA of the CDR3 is TGTGCCAGCGGTCAGGGCCTCCTGGAGCAGTACTTC. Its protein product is CASGQGLLEQYF.

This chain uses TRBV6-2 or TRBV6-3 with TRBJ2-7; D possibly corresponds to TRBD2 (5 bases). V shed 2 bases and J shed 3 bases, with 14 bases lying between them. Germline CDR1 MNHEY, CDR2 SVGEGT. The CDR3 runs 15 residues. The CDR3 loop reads CASSYGLRVVYEQYF. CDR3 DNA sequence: TGTGCCAGCAGTTACGGGTTGAGGGTGGTCTACGAGCAGTACTTC.

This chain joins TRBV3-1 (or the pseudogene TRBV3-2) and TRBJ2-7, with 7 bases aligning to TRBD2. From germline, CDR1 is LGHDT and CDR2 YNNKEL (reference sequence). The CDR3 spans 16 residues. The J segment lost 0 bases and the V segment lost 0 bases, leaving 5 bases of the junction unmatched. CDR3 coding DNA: TGTGCCAGCAGCCAAGATGGGGACTACTACTCCTACGAGCAGTACTTC. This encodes CASSQDGDYYSYEQYF.

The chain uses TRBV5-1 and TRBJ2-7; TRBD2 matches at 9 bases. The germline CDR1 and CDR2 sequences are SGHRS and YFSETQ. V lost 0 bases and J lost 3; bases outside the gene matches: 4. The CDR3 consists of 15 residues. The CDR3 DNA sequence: TGCGCCAGCAGCTTGGTTGCTAGCGGGGACTACGAGCAGTACTTC. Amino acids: CASSLVASGDYEQYF.

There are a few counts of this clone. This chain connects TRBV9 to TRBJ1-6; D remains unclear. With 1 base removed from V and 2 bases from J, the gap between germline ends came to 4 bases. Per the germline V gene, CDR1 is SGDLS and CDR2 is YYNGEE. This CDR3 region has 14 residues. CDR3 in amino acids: CASSVLPYNSPLHF. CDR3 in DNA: TGTGCCAGCAGCGTACTCCCCTATAATTCACCCCTCCACTTT.

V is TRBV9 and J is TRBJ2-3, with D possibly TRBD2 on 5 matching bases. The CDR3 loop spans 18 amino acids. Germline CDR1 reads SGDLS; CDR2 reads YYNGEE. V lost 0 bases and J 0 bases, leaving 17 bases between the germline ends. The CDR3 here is CASSVVGSVQSSTDTQYF. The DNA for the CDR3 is TGTGCCAGCAGCGTAGTAGGTAGCGTCCAATCTAGCACAGATACGCAGTATTTT.

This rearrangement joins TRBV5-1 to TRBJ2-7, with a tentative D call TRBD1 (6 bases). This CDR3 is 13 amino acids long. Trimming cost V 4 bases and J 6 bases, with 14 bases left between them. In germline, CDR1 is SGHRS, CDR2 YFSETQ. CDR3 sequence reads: CASSRNRDGEQYF. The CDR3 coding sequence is TGCGCCAGCAGCAGAAACAGGGACGGCGAGCAGTACTTC.

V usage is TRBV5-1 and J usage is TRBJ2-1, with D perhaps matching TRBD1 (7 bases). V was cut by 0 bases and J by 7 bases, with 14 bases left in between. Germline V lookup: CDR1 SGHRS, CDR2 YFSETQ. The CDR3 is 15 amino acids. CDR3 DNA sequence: TGCGCCAGCAGCTTGGAGCCAGGGGGGTATAATGAGCAGTTCTTC. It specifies CASSLEPGGYNEQFF. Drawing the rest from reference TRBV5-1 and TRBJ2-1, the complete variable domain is KAGVTQTPRYLIKTRGQQVTLSCSPISGHRSVSWYQQTPGQGLQFLFEYFSETQRNKGNFPGRFSGRQFSNSRSEMNVSTLELGDSALYLCASSLEPGGYNEQFFGPGTRLTVL.

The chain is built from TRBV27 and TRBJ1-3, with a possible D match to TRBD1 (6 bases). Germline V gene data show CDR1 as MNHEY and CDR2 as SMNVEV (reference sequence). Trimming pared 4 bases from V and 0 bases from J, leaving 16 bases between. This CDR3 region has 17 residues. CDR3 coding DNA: TGTGCCAGCAGTTCACTCTCGGGACATTACTCTGGAAACACCATATATTTT. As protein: CASSSLSGHYSGNTIYF.

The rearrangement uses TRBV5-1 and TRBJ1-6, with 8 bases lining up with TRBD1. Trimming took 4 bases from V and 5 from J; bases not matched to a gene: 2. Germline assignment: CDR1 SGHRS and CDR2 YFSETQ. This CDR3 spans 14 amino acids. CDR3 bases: TGCGCCAGCAGCGCGGGACAGGATAATTCACCCCTCCACTTT. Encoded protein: CASSAGQDNSPLHF.

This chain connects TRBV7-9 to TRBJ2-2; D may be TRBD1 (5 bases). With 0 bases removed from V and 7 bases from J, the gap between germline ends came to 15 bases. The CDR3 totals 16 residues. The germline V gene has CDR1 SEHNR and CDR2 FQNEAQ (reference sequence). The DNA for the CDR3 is TGTGCCAGCAGCTTAGCGGTTACCCAGGGCAGCGGGGAGCTGTTTTTT. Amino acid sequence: CASSLAVTQGSGELFF.

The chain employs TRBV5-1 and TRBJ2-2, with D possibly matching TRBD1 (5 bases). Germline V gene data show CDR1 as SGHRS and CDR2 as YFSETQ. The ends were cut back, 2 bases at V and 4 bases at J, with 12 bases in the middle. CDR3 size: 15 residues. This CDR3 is CASSFWQGGTGELFF. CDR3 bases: TGCGCCAGCAGCTTTTGGCAGGGTGGCACCGGGGAGCTGTTTTTT.

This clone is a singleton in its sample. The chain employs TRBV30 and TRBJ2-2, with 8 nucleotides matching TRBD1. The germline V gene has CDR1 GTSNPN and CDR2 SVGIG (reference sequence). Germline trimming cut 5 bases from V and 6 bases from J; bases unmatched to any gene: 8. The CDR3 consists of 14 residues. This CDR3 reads CAWDRTGTAGELFF. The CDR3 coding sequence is TGTGCCTGGGATCGGACAGGGACCGCCGGGGAGCTGTTTTTT.

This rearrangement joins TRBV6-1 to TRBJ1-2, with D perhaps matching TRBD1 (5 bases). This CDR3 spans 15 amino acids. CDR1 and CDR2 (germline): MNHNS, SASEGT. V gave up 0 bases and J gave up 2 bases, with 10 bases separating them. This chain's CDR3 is CASSEASTANYGYTF. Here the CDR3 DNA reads TGTGCCAGCAGTGAAGCGTCGACAGCCAACTATGGCTACACCTTC.

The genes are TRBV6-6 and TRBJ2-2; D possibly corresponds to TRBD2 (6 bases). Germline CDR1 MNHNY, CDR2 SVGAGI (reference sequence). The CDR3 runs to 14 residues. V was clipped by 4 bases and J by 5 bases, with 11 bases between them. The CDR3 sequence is CASSLGGGTGELFF. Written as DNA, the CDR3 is TGTGCCAGCAGTTTGGGAGGTGGGACCGGGGAGCTGTTTTTT.

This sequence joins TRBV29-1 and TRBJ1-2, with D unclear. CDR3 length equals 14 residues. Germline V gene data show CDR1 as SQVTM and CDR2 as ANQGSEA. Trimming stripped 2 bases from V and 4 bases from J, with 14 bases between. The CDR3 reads CSVESVSGSYGYTF. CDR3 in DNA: TGCAGCGTTGAATCTGTCAGCGGCAGCTATGGCTACACCTTC.

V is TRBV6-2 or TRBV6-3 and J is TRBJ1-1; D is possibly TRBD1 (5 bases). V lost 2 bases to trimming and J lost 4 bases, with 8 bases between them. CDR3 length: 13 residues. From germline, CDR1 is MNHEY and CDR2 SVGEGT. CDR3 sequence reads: CASSYGGGTEAFF. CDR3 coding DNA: TGTGCCAGCAGTTACGGGGGGGGCACTGAAGCTTTCTTT.